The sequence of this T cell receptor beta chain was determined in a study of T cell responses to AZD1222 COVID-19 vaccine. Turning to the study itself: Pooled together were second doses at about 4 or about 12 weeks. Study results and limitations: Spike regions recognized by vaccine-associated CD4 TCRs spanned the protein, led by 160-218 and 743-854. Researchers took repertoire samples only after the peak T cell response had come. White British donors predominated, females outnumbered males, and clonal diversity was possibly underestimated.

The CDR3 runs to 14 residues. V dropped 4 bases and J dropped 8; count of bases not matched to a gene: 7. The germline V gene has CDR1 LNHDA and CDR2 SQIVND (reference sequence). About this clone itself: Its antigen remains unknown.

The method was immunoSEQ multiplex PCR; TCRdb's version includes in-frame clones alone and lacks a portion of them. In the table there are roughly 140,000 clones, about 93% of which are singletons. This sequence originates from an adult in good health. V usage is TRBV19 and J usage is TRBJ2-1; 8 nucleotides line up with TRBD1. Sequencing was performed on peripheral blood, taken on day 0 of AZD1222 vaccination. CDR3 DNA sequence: TGTGCCAGTAGTAAGCAGGGGGCTAGGGATGAGCAGTTCTTC. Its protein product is CASSKQGARDEQFF.